The rows below give T cell receptor beta chains drawn from one sample of a study of cytomegalovirus exposure and HLA in healthy donors. Data came from immunoSEQ multiplex PCR; TCRdb stores just in-frame clones and leaves some out. The data hold 95,000 to 100,000 clones, with approximately 85% observed a single time. The specimen was PBMCs. The origin of the receptors is a man aged 25-45 years in good health and CMV-seronegative. The CDR3 runs from the conserved cysteine through the conserved F or W. The order of the fields is D gene, J gene, clone size, V gene, CDR3 length, CDR3 protein, CDR3 DNA. The D gene is left open where the match is weak. Some rows have no size entry. The others give once, few or many, or a class for an expanded clone.

>.|TRBJ2-3|few|TRBV7-9|17
CASSSSARPISTDTQYF
TGTGCCAGCAGCTCCTCGGCTAGACCAATTAGCACAGATACGCAGTATTTT
>.|TRBJ1-2|.|TRBV7-8|15
CASSPRAGTNYGYTF
TGTGCCAGCAGCCCGCGCGCAGGCACTAACTATGGCTACACCTTC
>TRBD1|TRBJ1-2|.|TRBV30|17
CAWSVPKGTANNYGYTF
TGTGCCTGGAGTGTACCGAAAGGGACAGCTAATAACTATGGCTACACCTTC
>.|TRBJ2-1|.|TRBV9|16
CASSVAGTLSYNEQFF
TGTGCCAGCAGCGTAGCAGGGACTCTCTCCTACAATGAGCAGTTCTTC
>.|TRBJ2-7|.|TRBV27|12
CASSFGENEQYF
TGTGCCAGCAGTTTCGGGGAAAACGAGCAGTACTTC
>.|TRBJ2-3|few|TRBV2|10
CASSEDREYF
TGTGCCAGCAGTGAAGACAGAGAGTATTTT
>TRBD1|TRBJ1-1|.|TRBV6-6|14
CASSPRTGGTEAFF
TGTGCCAGCAGCCCTAGGACAGGGGGCACTGAAGCTTTCTTT
>.|TRBJ2-3|.|TRBV6-1|13
CASSEGVWDTQYF
TGTGCCAGCAGTGAAGGAGTTTGGGATACGCAGTATTTT
>.|TRBJ2-1|.|TRBV7-3|13
CASSSGLYNEQFF
TGTGCCAGCAGCTCGGGACTTTACAATGAGCAGTTCTTC
>.|TRBJ1-5|.|TRBV28|12
CASGTVKRPQHF
TGTGCCAGCGGAACGGTAAAGCGGCCCCAGCATTTT
>TRBD2|TRBJ2-3|.|TRBV6-1|15
CASSEASGGLDTQYF
TGTGCCAGCAGTGAAGCTAGCGGGGGGTTGGATACGCAGTATTTT
>.|TRBJ2-2|.|TRBV29-1|19
CSVRPGDSEGVGDTGELFF
TGCAGCGTTCGGCCCGGGGACTCAGAGGGAGTTGGGGACACCGGGGAGCTGTTTTTT
>TRBD2|TRBJ2-3|.|TRBV6-4|20
CASSDWASGIVGGLTDTQYF
TGTGCCAGCAGTGACTGGGCTAGCGGGATAGTAGGGGGTCTCACAGATACGCAGTATTTT
>TRBD2|TRBJ2-1|.|TRBV30|11
CAWGGENEQFF
TGTGCCTGGGGGGGGGAGAATGAGCAGTTCTTC
>.|TRBJ2-7|.|TRBV30|12
CAWSAQGYEQYF
TGTGCCTGGAGTGCCCAGGGCTACGAGCAGTACTTC
>TRBD1|TRBJ1-1|.|TRBV7-9|15
CASSRLQGADTEAFF
TGTGCCAGCAGCCGACTACAGGGGGCAGACACTGAAGCTTTCTTT
>TRBD1|TRBJ1-4|once|TRBV2|14
CASSDRGSREKLFF
TGTGCCAGCAGTGACAGGGGGTCTCGTGAAAAACTGTTTTTT
>.|TRBJ2-2|.|TRBV21-1|14
CASSTRDFTGELFF
TGTGCCAGCAGCACGAGGGATTTCACCGGGGAGCTGTTTTTT
>TRBD2|TRBJ2-1|.|TRBV15|18
CATSRGTSGRTSYNEQFF
TGTGCCACCAGCAGGGGGACTAGCGGAAGAACATCCTACAATGAGCAGTTCTTC
>.|TRBJ1-5|.|TRBV28|16
CASSLLQGASNQPQHF
TGTGCCAGCAGTTTACTACAAGGGGCGAGCAATCAGCCCCAGCATTTT
>.|TRBJ1-4|.|TRBV6-6|15
CASSSSMGEGEKLFF
.
>TRBD1|TRBJ2-7|.|TRBV6-1|13
CASTGKGAKEQYF
TGTGCCAGCACTGGAAAGGGGGCCAAAGAGCAGTACTTC
>TRBD1|TRBJ1-5|.|TRBV27|15
CASSPYDRAHQPQHF
TGTGCCAGCAGTCCCTACGACAGGGCCCATCAGCCCCAGCATTTT
>TRBD1|TRBJ1-1|.|TRBV28|14
CASSSGGLNTEAFF
TGTGCCAGCTCATCAGGGGGGCTAAACACTGAAGCTTTCTTT
>.|TRBJ2-5|few|TRBV29-1|18
CSVERAPSGFSFRETQYF
TGCAGCGTTGAAAGGGCTCCCAGCGGGTTCTCCTTTAGGGAGACCCAGTACTTC
>.|TRBJ2-2|once|TRBV18|15
CASSPQGPNTGELFF
TGTGCCAGCTCACCGCAGGGTCCGAACACCGGGGAGCTGTTTTTT
>TRBD2|TRBJ2-1|.|TRBV27|14
CASAQSGAHNEQFF
TGTGCCAGCGCTCAAAGCGGGGCTCACAATGAGCAGTTCTTC
>.|TRBJ2-7|.|TRBV28|14
CASTALYRGYEQYF
TGTGCCAGCACCGCACTTTATAGGGGTTACGAGCAGTACTTC
>.|TRBJ1-5|.|TRBV10-3|16
CAISASSIDSNQPQHF
TGTGCCATCAGTGCGTCGAGCATAGATAGCAATCAGCCCCAGCATTTT
>.|TRBJ1-2|.|TRBV5-4|13
CASSLVQGQGYTF
TGTGCCAGCAGCTTGGTGCAGGGACAAGGCTACACCTTC
>.|TRBJ2-4|.|TRBV2|11
CASRTRDIQYF
TGTGCCAGCAGGACTAGGGACATTCAGTACTTC
>TRBD1|TRBJ2-3|.|TRBV2|14
CASSGDRETDTQYF
TGTGCCAGCAGTGGGGACAGGGAGACAGATACGCAGTATTTT
>TRBD1|TRBJ1-1|few|TRBV5-6|17
CASLTDRGQSGNTEAFF
TGTGCCAGCCTTACAGACAGGGGGCAGTCGGGGAACACTGAAGCTTTCTTT
>TRBD1|TRBJ1-5|.|TRBV5-1|16
CASHLPGTQQGQPQHF
TGCGCCAGCCACTTACCCGGGACACAACAGGGGCAGCCCCAGCATTTT
>.|TRBJ1-5|few|TRBV7-2|16
CASSPAGQGSNQPQHF
TGTGCCAGCAGCCCCGCGGGGCAGGGAAGCAATCAGCCCCAGCATTTT
>.|TRBJ2-7|medium-sized|TRBV9|17
CASSPSPKLAPAYEQYF
TGTGCCAGCAGCCCGAGCCCTAAACTAGCACCCGCCTACGAGCAGTACTTC
>.|TRBJ2-2|.|TRBV10-3|14
CAIRAVGPTGELFF
TGTGCCATCAGAGCGGTTGGGCCCACCGGGGAGCTGTTTTTT
>.|TRBJ1-4|.|TRBV7-8|17
CASSGAGIISSGEKLFF
TGTGCCAGCAGCGGTGCGGGAATCATTTCCTCGGGTGAAAAACTGTTTTTT
>.|TRBJ2-7|few|TRBV6-6|14
CASSYSLQGYEQYF
TGTGCCAGCAGTTACTCATTACAGGGCTACGAGCAGTACTTC
>.|TRBJ2-7|.|TRBV7-2|15
CASSPSGTPDYEQYF
TGTGCCAGCAGTCCCTCCGGGACACCCGACTACGAGCAGTACTTC
>.|TRBJ2-1|.|TRBV6-5|15
CASSSSRDIYNEQFF
TGTGCCAGCAGTTCGTCCCGGGACATTTACAATGAGCAGTTCTTC
>TRBD2|TRBJ2-1|.|TRBV4-3|14
CASSQGSGSTEQFF
TGCGCCAGCAGCCAAGGCAGCGGGAGTACTGAGCAGTTCTTC
>.|TRBJ1-6|.|TRBV2|14
CASRFQTFNSPLHF
TGTGCCAGCAGATTCCAAACTTTTAATTCACCCCTCCACTTT
>TRBD2|TRBJ2-3|.|TRBV9|16
CASSVDFGLAGDTQYF
TGTGCCAGCAGCGTAGACTTCGGACTAGCGGGAGATACGCAGTATTTT
>.|TRBJ1-1|.|TRBV10-3|13
CAIKGQRNTEAFF
TGTGCCATCAAAGGACAGCGGAACACTGAAGCTTTCTTT
>.|TRBJ2-3|.|TRBV5-6|15
CASSSWREKADTQYF
TGTGCCAGCAGCTCATGGAGGGAGAAGGCAGATACGCAGTATTTT
>TRBD1|TRBJ2-2|.|TRBV30|15
CAWTMMDRGAGELFF
TGTGCCTGGACAATGATGGACAGGGGCGCCGGGGAGCTGTTTTTT
>TRBD2|TRBJ2-5|few|TRBV30|12
CAWSGTRETQYF
TGTGCCTGGAGTGGGACTAGGGAGACCCAGTACTTC
>TRBD1|TRBJ2-5|once|TRBV10-3|12
CASRTGRGTQYF
TGTGCCTCCAGGACAGGGCGAGGGACCCAGTACTTC
>TRBD1|TRBJ2-1|.|TRBV4-1|16
CASSQTDRGGGNEQFF
TGCGCCAGCAGCCAAACGGACAGGGGGGGCGGCAATGAGCAGTTCTTC
>.|TRBJ1-3|.|TRBV5-1|15
CASSLDDSSGNTIYF
TGCGCCAGCAGCTTGGACGACAGCTCTGGAAACACCATATATTTT
>TRBD2|TRBJ2-7|.|TRBV6-5|15
CASIASGANSYEQYF
TGTGCCAGCATCGCTAGCGGGGCCAACTCCTACGAGCAGTACTTC
>TRBD2|TRBJ2-3|.|TRBV9|16
CASSFFSGGAIDTQYF
TGTGCCAGCAGCTTTTTTAGCGGGGGGGCCATAGATACGCAGTATTTT
>TRBD1|TRBJ2-7|once|TRBV15|15
CATSRRDRGKYEQYF
TGTGCCACCAGCAGGAGGGACAGGGGAAAGTACGAGCAGTACTTC
>.|TRBJ2-5|.|TRBV7-9|18
CASSSTNLIIGGLETQYF
TGTGCCAGCAGCTCTACCAACTTGATTATAGGAGGGTTGGAGACCCAGTACTTC
>TRBD1|TRBJ1-2|.|TRBV2|15
CASSRPQGTDNGYTF
TGTGCCAGCAGTCGACCACAGGGGACGGATAATGGCTACACCTTC
>.|TRBJ1-5|.|TRBV18|17
CASSPLQVRFPNQPQHF
TGTGCCAGCTCACCGTTACAGGTTCGTTTCCCAAATCAGCCCCAGCATTTT
>.|TRBJ2-5|.|TRBV6-1|14
CASNEASGFETQYF
TGTGCCAGCAATGAAGCTTCAGGGTTCGAGACCCAGTACTTC
>TRBD2|TRBJ2-1|few|TRBV4-2|20
CASSQESLHSGRGAYNEQFF
TGTGCCAGCAGCCAGGAGTCCCTTCATAGCGGGAGAGGGGCCTACAATGAGCAGTTCTTC
>.|TRBJ2-7|.|TRBV6-5|14
CASSREKTSYEQYF
TGTGCCAGCAGCCGGGAGAAAACATCCTACGAGCAGTACTTC